These T cell receptor beta chains were read from a single sample in a study of blood T cell repertoires in COVID-19. The table came from immunoSEQ multiplex PCR; TCRdb's copy has only in-frame clones and leaves some out. In the table there are 200,000 to 300,000 clones, 70% to 85% of which are singletons. Specimen: peripheral blood. These receptors came from a man older than 75 with acute or convalescent COVID-19. The conserved cysteine and the conserved F or W are not part of the CDR3 here.

v_gene,CDR3aa
TRBV5-1,ASSLLTDTQY
TRBV5-1,ASSLQGGADTQY
TRBV2,ASRDRVLSETQY
TRBV10-3,AIRSDRNQPQH
TRBV9,ASSVDKETQY
TRBV5-4,ASSLVRDRGENT
TRBV10-1,ASSEFRDSTSDTQY
TRBV21-1,ASSKKVVEGNLKLGYNEQF
TRBV19,ASSARGLSGNTIY
TRBV5-4,ASSSDRSSGNTIY
TRBV7-3,ASSLGTSSNEQF
TRBV3-1/TRBV3-2,ASSQRGGEQPQH
TRBV6-5,ASSPSGYINEQF
TRBV27,ASSLYISGGGEQY
TRBV7-9,ASSFRDRSSYNEQF
TRBV11-2,ASSLRLASFTDTQY
TRBV5-8,ASSLVGGYEQF
TRBV5-1,ASSLGQSLMY
TRBV5-1,ASSLSGTGANEQF
TRBV6-5,ASSLGQARAEAF
TRBV7-9,ASSPPGQGTNEQY
TRBV19,ASNRGQGDTQY
TRBV28,ASSLAPIYGYT
TRBV7-9,ASSLVEGVTEAF
TRBV28,ASTPPGGYDEQY
TRBV28,ASSVRAQPQH
TRBV19,ASSIGHVSPNGYT
TRBV9,ASSPRDRAYNEQF
TRBV19,ASSDIGQGTALYT
TRBV18,ASSPPPGLTYEQY
TRBV5-5,ASSPWPGTGQETQY
TRBV19,ASSIALTGFNEKLF
TRBV7-9,ASSSPILARSEAF
TRBV27,ASSLSSGGTQF
TRBV7-3,ASSSSSRDTQY
TRBV15,ATSRDYAGASYEQY
TRBV2,ASRGGPGSPGNTIY
TRBV3-1/TRBV3-2,ASSQDLSGGLYEQY
TRBV24-1,ATSDFHQGGYNEQF
TRBV9,ASSAQGGGYT
TRBV11-2,ASSLGSTQGFNEKLF
TRBV5-1,ASSSQGDNSPLH
TRBV20-1,SVSYGYT
TRBV18,ASSPQQGVAEQY
TRBV24-1,ATSDLRQTIYEQY